This TCR beta chain was found in a study of shared clonotypes between healthy human individuals. Here immunoSEQ multiplex PCR was the method, and the copy in TCRdb shows in-frame clones only, minus some. The table lists some 660,000 clones, about three quarters of them singletons. V lost 6 bases, J lost 9 bases, and 6 bases stayed unmatched. Germline CDR1 and CDR2: MNHNY and SVGAGI (reference sequence). The CDR3 runs 15 residues. The TCR comes from a woman aged 25 to 39 in good health. Sequencing was done on a sample of memory CD4+ T cells sorted from blood. The subset: CD45RA-negative fraction. The chain recombines TRBV6-6 with TRBJ2-1, with 15 bases lining up with TRBD2. The CDR3: CASSGLAGGSGEQFF. DNA of the CDR3: TGTGCCAGCAGCGGACTAGCGGGAGGGTCGGGTGAGCAGTTCTTC.